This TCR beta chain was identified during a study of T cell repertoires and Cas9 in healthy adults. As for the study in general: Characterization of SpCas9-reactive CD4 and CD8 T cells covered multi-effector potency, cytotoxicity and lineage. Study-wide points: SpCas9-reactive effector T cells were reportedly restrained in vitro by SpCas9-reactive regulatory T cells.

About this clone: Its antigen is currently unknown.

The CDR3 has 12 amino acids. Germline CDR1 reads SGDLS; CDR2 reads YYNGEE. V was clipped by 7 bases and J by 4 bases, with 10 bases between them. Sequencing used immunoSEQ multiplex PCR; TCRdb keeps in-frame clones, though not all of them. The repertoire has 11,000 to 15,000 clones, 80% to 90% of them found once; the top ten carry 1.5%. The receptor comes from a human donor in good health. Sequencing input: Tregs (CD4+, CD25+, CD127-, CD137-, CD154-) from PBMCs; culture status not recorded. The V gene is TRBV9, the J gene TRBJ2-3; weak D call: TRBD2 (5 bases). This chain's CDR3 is CASRGVADTQYF. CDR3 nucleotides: TGTGCCAGCCGGGGTGTGGCAGATACGCAGTATTTT.